The 23 T cell receptor beta chains in this list originate from one sample, sequenced in a study of patients and donors after allogeneic stem cell transplantation. Via MiXCR, TCRdb re-called the RT-PCR reads, giving one row per CDR3 protein. The table includes fewer than 200,000 distinct CDR3 sequences, around 30% detected once. The sample taken for sequencing was blood, either unsorted or a sorted T cell fraction (not recorded which). The receptors were sampled from a human donor who was either an allogeneic HSCT recipient or a stem cell or donor lymphocyte infusion donor (not recorded which). It is not recorded whose cells these are; they may come from a transplant donor.

The chain recombines TRBV6-9 with TRBJ1-5, with TRBD1 matching over 7 bases. Trimming took 4 bases from V and 0 from J; bases not matched to a gene: 12. This CDR3 contains 18 residues. Germline CDR1 MNHGY, CDR2 SVAAGI. CDR3 nucleotides: TGTGCCAGCAGTTCCTCGGGACAGAAGTTTTATAGCAATCAGCCCCAGCATTTT. Translation gives CASSSSGQKFYSNQPQHF.

This chain uses TRBV11-3 with TRBJ2-1; 9 bases are shared with TRBD1. Germline V CDR1 and CDR2: SGHNT, YENEEA. V lost 5 bases and J lost 7; bases outside the gene matches: 9. The CDR3 loop spans 15 amino acids. The CDR3 DNA is TGTGCCAGCAGCGGATGGGGGACAGGGAGGAATGAGCAGTTCTTC. Its translation: CASSGWGTGRNEQFF. Supplemented by reference TRBV11-3 and TRBJ2-1, the full variable domain reads EAGVVQSPRYKIIEKKQPVAFWCNPISGHNTLYWYLQNLGQGPELLIRYENEEAVDDSQLPKDRFSAERLKGVDSTLKIQPAELGDSAVYLCASSGWGTGRNEQFFGPGTRLTVL.

This rearrangement joins TRBV7-9 to TRBJ2-1, with 14 bases fitting TRBD2. The CDR3 spans 17 residues. V was clipped by 1 base and J by 1 base; unmatched bases: 0. Germline V gene data show CDR1 as SEHNR and CDR2 as FQNEAQ (reference sequence). The CDR3 here is CASSLGTSGRSYNEQFF. DNA of the CDR3: TGTGCCAGCAGCTTAGGGACTAGCGGGAGGTCCTACAATGAGCAGTTCTTC.

J is TRBJ2-6 and V is TRBV28; D may be TRBD2 (5 bases). V shed 6 bases and J shed 0 bases, with 9 bases lying between them. Germline CDR1 MDHEN, CDR2 SYDVKM. The CDR3 runs 15 residues. The CDR3 reads CASSPGNSGANVLTF. CDR3 coding DNA: TGTGCCAGCAGCCCCGGGAACTCTGGGGCCAACGTCCTGACTTTC.

The table lists this clonotype with a few counts. The rearrangement joins TRBV20-1 to TRBJ1-1; D gene uncertain. V was shortened by 1 base and J by 6 bases, with 6 bases between the two germline ends. In germline, CDR1 is DFQATT, CDR2 SNEGSKA (reference sequence). The CDR3 extends over 11 amino acids. The CDR3 sequence: CSARVQAEAFF. CDR3 sequence (DNA): TGCAGTGCTAGAGTTCAAGCTGAAGCTTTCTTT.

The chain has TRBV28 and TRBJ1-5; D is undetermined. Per the germline V gene, CDR1 is MDHEN and CDR2 is SYDVKM. The CDR3 spans 13 residues. Trimming took off 4 bases at V and 6 bases at J, with 10 bases between the two ends. The CDR3 nucleotides read TGTGCCAGCAGTTATGGGGTTGGTCAGCCCCAGCATTTT. Protein: CASSYGVGQPQHF.

The chain couples TRBV5-4 to TRBJ2-5, with D perhaps matching TRBD2 (6 bases). With 4 bases removed from V and 2 bases from J, the gap between germline ends came to 12 bases. The CDR3 sequence is 14 residues long. Germline V gives CDR1 SGHNT, CDR2 YYREEE (reference sequence). The CDR3 DNA reads TGTGCCAGCAGCCTTCCTAGCGCTCAAGAGACCCAGTACTTC. This sequence encodes CASSLPSAQETQYF. The full variable domain, completed using reference TRBV5-4 and TRBJ2-5, is ETGVTQSPTHLIKTRGQQVTLRCSSQSGHNTVSWYQQALGQGPQFIFQYYREEENGRGNFPPRFSGLQFPNYSSELNVNALELDDSALYLCASSLPSAQETQYFGPGTRLLVL.

This clonotype showed up many times. The chain combines TRBV6-5 with TRBJ1-3; D gene uncertain. CDR1 and CDR2 from the germline V gene are MNHEY and SVGAGI. Trimming pared 5 bases from V and 2 bases from J, leaving 13 bases between. This CDR3 has 15 amino acids. This CDR3 reads CASSNNGVTGNTIYF. The CDR3 region has the DNA TGTGCCAGCAGTAACAACGGAGTCACTGGAAACACCATATATTTT.

The chain combines TRBV12-3 or TRBV12-4 with TRBJ1-1, with D unresolved. Trimming left V 3 bases short and J 13 bases short, with 9 bases between. The CDR3 runs to 10 residues. CDR3 protein: CASSFARVFF. CDR3 in DNA: TGTGCCAGCAGTTTTGCCAGAGTTTTCTTT.

This clonotype came up a few times. The chain recombines TRBV25-1 with TRBJ1-5; 7 bases agree with TRBD1. This CDR3 has 15 residues. In germline, CDR1 is MGHDK, CDR2 SYGVNS. The trim removed 3 bases at V and 4 bases at J, leaving 6 bases unmatched. The CDR3 DNA follows: TGTGCCAGCAGTGATTCGGGGACAGATAATCAGCCCCAGCATTTT. Protein product: CASSDSGTDNQPQHF.

This clonotype was counted a single time. The chain carries TRBV7-3 and TRBJ2-1; no clear D gene. This CDR3 is built from 11 residues. Germline V gives CDR1 SGHTA, CDR2 FQGTGA. Trimming removed 5 bases from V and 8 bases from J, with 7 bases in between. The DNA for the CDR3 is TGTGCCAGCAGCCTCAACCATGAGCAGTTCTTC. Translation gives CASSLNHEQFF.

The V and J genes are TRBV20-1 and TRBJ2-5; D is uncertain. The CDR3 loop spans 13 amino acids. Germline lookup yields CDR1 DFQATT and CDR2 SNEGSKA (reference sequence). The germline V and J ends were trimmed by 3 bases and 4 bases, with 12 bases remaining between them. DNA of the CDR3: TGCAGTGCTAGCCCACCCTGGGGAGAGACCCAGTACTTC. This translates into CSASPPWGETQYF.

The chain is built from TRBV12-3 or TRBV12-4 and TRBJ2-6; 8 bases are shared with TRBD1. V shed 8 bases and J 0 bases; nucleotides not matched to a gene: 9. The CDR3 totals 17 residues. The CDR3 protein is CASRGRDRHSGANVLTF. DNA of the CDR3: TGTGCCAGCCGAGGCCGGGACAGGCACTCTGGGGCCAACGTCCTGACTTTC.

The rearrangement uses TRBV24-1 and TRBJ2-5; D possibly corresponds to TRBD1 (6 bases). The V and J ends lost 10 bases and 1 base respectively, with 9 bases between them. Per germline, CDR1 KGHDR and CDR2 SFDVKD. The CDR3 covers 12 residues. DNA for the CDR3: TGTGCCACTGCGGACAGCCAAGAGACCCAGTACTTC. Protein sequence: CATADSQETQYF.

The sample holds a few counts of this clonotype. The chain recombines TRBV9 with TRBJ1-1, with a weak D call TRBD1 (5 bases). Germline CDR1 SGDLS, CDR2 YYNGEE. This CDR3 spans 15 amino acids. Trimming took off 0 bases at V and 6 bases at J, with 15 bases between the two ends. CDR3 amino acids: CASSVEGEGLAEAFF. CDR3 bases: TGTGCCAGCAGCGTAGAAGGTGAGGGGTTAGCTGAAGCTTTCTTT.

This chain joins TRBV20-1 and TRBJ2-1; TRBD2 matches 11 bases. J lost 8 bases, V lost 1 base, and 4 bases had no gene match. This CDR3 contains 14 residues. Germline-derived CDR1 and CDR2 are DFQATT and SNEGSKA (reference sequence). As DNA, the CDR3 is TGCAGTGCTAGAGGTGTACTAGCGGGAGATGAGCAGTTCTTC. Residues: CSARGVLAGDEQFF.

The gene calls are TRBV12-3 or TRBV12-4 and TRBJ2-7; 9 nucleotides match TRBD2. The CDR3 length is 14 residues. Trimming cost V 7 bases and J 4 bases; bases outside gene matches: 8. CDR3 in amino acids: CASTIAGEGYEQYF. CDR3 nucleotide sequence: TGTGCCAGCACCATAGCGGGAGAGGGTTACGAGCAGTACTTC.

There are a few counts of this clonotype. The J gene is TRBJ2-7, the V gene TRBV10-3; D is unclear. The V end was cut by 5 bases, the J end by 0 bases, with 11 bases between. CDR1 and CDR2 from the germline V gene are ENHRY and SYGVKD. The CDR3 has 14 amino acids. CDR3 in amino acids: CAISSLKSSYEQYF. CDR3 nucleotide sequence: TGTGCCATCAGTTCCCTGAAGAGCTCCTACGAGCAGTACTTC.

This clonotype has just a few counts. The J gene is TRBJ1-5, the V gene TRBV10-1; the D gene is possibly TRBD1 (5 bases). The V end lost 6 bases, the J end lost 9 bases, and 15 bases lay between the germline ends. Looked up from germline, CDR1 is WNHNN and CDR2 is SYGVQD (reference sequence). The CDR3 covers 13 residues. The CDR3 loop reads CASSPGPAGPQHF. The CDR3 coding sequence is TGCGCCAGCAGCCCAGGGCCAGCGGGGCCCCAGCATTTT.

This chain connects TRBV7-9 to TRBJ1-5; 10 bases align to TRBD1. Germline V lookup: CDR1 SEHNR, CDR2 FQNEAQ (reference sequence). The CDR3 sequence is 14 residues long. With 5 bases clipped from V and 6 bases from J, the junction kept 4 bases outside the gene matches. The CDR3 is CASSDGTGAQPQHF. Written as DNA, the CDR3 is TGTGCCAGCAGCGACGGGACAGGGGCTCAGCCCCAGCATTTT.

The chain uses TRBV2 and TRBJ2-5; D is perhaps TRBD2 (5 bases). V was shortened by 4 bases and J by 3 bases, with 12 bases between the two germline ends. The CDR3 length is 14 residues. CDR1 SNHLY and CDR2 FYNNEI come from the germline V gene. The DNA for the CDR3 is TGTGCCAGCAGTGTGGAAGCGGCTGAAGAGACCCAGTACTTC. Its translation is CASSVEAAEETQYF. The whole variable domain, remainder taken from reference TRBV2 and TRBJ2-5, is EPEVTQTPSHQVTQMGQEVILRCVPISNHLYFYWYRQILGQKVEFLVSFYNNEISEKSEIFDDQFSVERPDGSNFTLKIRSTKLEDSAMYFCASSVEAAEETQYFGPGTRLLVL.

The chain has TRBV6-4 and TRBJ2-3, with D maybe TRBD1 (6 bases). The CDR3 runs to 13 residues. CDR1 is MRHNA, CDR2 SNTAGT, per germline. V was cut by 8 bases and J by 0 bases, with 9 bases left in between. CDR3 in amino acids: CASSGQSTDTQYF. In DNA form, the CDR3 reads TGTGCCAGCTCAGGACAGAGCACAGATACGCAGTATTTT.

This clonotype was counted a few times. The rearrangement links TRBV4-3 to TRBJ2-3; TRBD2 might be the D (6 bases). Germline V CDR1 and CDR2: LGHNA, YSLEER. CDR3 length: 15 residues. V lost 1 base and J lost 10, with 18 bases in between. In DNA, the CDR3 is TGCGCCAGCAGCCAAGCTTGGACTACGGTCTACGCGCAGTATTTT. As protein: CASSQAWTTVYAQYF.